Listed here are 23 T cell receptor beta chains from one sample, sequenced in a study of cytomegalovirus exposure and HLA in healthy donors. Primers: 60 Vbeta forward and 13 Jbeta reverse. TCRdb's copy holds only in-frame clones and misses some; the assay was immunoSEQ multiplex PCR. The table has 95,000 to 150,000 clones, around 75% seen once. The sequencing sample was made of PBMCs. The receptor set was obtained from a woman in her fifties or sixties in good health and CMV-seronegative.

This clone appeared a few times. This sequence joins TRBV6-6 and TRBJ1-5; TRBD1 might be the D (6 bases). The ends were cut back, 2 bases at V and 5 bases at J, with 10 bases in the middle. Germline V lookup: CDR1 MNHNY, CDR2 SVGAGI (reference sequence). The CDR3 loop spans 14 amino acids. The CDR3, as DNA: TGTGCCAGCAGTTACACAGGGTATCATCAGCCCCAGCATTTT. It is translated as CASSYTGYHQPQHF.

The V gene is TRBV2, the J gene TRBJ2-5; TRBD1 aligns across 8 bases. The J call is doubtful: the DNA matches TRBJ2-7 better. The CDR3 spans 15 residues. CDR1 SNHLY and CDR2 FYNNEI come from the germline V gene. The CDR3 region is CASSDRPGQAYEQYF. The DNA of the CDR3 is TGTGCCAGCAGTGACCGGCCGGGACAGGCCTACGAGCAGTACTTC.

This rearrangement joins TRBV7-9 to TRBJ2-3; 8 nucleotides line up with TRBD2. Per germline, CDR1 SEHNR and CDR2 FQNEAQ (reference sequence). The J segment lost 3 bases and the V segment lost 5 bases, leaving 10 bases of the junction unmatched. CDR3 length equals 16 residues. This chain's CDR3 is CASSPQRASGTDTQYF. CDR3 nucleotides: TGTGCCAGCAGCCCACAACGGGCTAGCGGGACAGATACGCAGTATTTT. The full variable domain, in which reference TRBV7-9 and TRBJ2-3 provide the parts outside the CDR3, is DTGVSQNPRHKITKRGQNVTFRCDPISEHNRLYWYRQTLGQGPEFLTYFQNEAQLEKSRLLSDRFSAERPKGSFSTLEIQRTEQGDSAMYLCASSPQRASGTDTQYFGPGTRLTVL.

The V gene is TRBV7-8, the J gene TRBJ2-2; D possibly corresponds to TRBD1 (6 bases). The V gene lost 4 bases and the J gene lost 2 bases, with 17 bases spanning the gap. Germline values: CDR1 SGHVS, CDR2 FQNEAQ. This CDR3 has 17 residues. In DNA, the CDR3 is TGTGCCAGCAGCTCACAGGGTGGGTCGGGAAACACCGGGGAGCTGTTTTTT. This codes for CASSSQGGSGNTGELFF.

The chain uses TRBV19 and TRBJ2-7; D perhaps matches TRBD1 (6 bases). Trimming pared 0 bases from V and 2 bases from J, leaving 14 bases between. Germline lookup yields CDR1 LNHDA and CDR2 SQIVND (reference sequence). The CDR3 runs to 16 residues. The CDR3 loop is CASSIDSIGDTYEQYF. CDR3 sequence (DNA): TGTGCCAGTAGTATAGACTCGATCGGGGACACCTACGAGCAGTACTTC.

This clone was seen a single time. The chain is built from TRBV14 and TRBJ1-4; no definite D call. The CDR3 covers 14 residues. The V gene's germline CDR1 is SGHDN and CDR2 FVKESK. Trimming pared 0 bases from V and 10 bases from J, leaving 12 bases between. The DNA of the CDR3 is TGTGCCAGCAGCCAAGATCAACTTCTAGGAAAACTGTTTTTT. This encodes CASSQDQLLGKLFF.

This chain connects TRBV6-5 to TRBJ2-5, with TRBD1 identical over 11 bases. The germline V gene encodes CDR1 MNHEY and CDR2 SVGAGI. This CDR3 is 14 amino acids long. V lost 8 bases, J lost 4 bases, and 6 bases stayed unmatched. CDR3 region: CASGGQGGRETQYF. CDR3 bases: TGTGCCAGCGGGGGACAGGGGGGAAGAGAGACCCAGTACTTC.

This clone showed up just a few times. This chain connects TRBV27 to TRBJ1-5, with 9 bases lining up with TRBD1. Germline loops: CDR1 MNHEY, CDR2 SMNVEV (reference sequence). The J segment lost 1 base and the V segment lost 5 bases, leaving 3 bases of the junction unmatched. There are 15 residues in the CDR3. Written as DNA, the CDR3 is TGTGCCAGCAGTACGACAGGGGGGAGCAATCAGCCCCAGCATTTT. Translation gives CASSTTGGSNQPQHF.

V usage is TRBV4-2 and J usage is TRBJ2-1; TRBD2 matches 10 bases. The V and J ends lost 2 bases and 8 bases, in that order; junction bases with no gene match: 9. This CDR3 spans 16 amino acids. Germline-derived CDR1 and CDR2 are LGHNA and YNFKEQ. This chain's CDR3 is CASSQIRASGRYEQFF. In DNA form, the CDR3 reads TGTGCCAGCAGCCAAATCAGGGCTAGCGGGAGATATGAGCAGTTCTTC.

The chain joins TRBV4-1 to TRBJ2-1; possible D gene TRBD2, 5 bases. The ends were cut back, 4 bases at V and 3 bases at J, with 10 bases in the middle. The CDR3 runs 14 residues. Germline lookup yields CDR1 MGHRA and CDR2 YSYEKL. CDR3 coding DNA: TGCGCCAGCAGCCCTGGACTGTTCTACAATGAGCAGTTCTTC. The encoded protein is CASSPGLFYNEQFF.

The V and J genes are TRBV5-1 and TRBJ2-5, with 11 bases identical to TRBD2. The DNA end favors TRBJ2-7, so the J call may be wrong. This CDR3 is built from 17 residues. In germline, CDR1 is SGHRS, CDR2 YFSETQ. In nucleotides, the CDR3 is TGCGCCAGCTCTACATCACTAGCGGGAGTGGCATCCTACGAGCAGTACTTC. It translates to CASSTSLAGVASYEQYF.

The DNA of the CDR3 is TGTGCCAGCAGCTTAGGTGACAGGGAACACGAGCAGTACTTC. This codes for CASSLGDREHEQYF. The rearrangement joins TRBV7-8 to TRBJ2-7; TRBD1 matches 7 bases. V was clipped by 1 base and J by 5 bases; unmatched bases: 5. The CDR3 has 14 residues. CDR1 SGHVS and CDR2 FQNEAQ come from the germline V gene.

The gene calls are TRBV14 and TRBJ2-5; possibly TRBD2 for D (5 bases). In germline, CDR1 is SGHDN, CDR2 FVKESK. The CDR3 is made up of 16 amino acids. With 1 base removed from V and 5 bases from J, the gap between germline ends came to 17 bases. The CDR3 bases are TGTGCCAGCAGCCAAGTTGGACTTGGATTGCCGGAGACCCAGTACTTC. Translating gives CASSQVGLGLPETQYF.

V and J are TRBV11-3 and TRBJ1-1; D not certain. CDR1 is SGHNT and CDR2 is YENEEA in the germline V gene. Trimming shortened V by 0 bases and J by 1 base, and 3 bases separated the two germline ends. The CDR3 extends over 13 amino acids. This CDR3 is CASSLDRNTEAFF. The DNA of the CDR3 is TGTGCCAGCAGCTTAGACAGGAACACTGAAGCTTTCTTT.

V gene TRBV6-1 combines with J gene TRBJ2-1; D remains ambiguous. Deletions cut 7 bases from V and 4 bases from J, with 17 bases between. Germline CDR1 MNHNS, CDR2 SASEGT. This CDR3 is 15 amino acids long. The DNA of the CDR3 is TGTGCCAGCACAAACGGCGGAAACTCATACAATGAGCAGTTCTTC. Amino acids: CASTNGGNSYNEQFF.

The CDR3 loop is CASSRTPGLAGVGDTQYF. DNA for the CDR3: TGTGCCAGCAGCCGCACTCCGGGACTAGCGGGGGTTGGGGATACGCAGTATTTT. This chain uses TRBV4-2 with TRBJ2-3, with TRBD2 matching over 14 bases. The CDR3 runs 18 residues. J was trimmed by 6 bases and V by 4 bases; bases with no gene match: 12. Germline-derived CDR1 and CDR2 are LGHNA and YNFKEQ.

This CDR3 is CASSTNPAVNYGYTF. The CDR3 nucleotides are TGTGCCAGCTCAACAAATCCCGCTGTTAACTATGGCTACACCTTC. This rearrangement joins TRBV18 to TRBJ1-2, with D hard to call. With 5 bases removed from V and 1 base from J, the gap between germline ends came to 14 bases. This CDR3 contains 15 residues. Germline CDR1 is KGHSH and CDR2 is LQKENI. The full variable domain, its missing parts supplied by reference TRBV18 and TRBJ1-2, is NAGVMQNPRHLVRRRGQEARLRCSPMKGHSHVYWYRQLPEEGLKFMVYLQKENIIDESGMPKERFSAEFPKEGPSILRIQQVVRGDSAAYFCASSTNPAVNYGYTFGSGTRLTVV.

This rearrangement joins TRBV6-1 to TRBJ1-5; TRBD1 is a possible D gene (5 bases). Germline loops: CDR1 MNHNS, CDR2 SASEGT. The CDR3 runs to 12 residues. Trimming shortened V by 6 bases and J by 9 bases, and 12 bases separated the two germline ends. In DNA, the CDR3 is TGTGCCAGCAGAAGATGGGGGGGGCCCCAGCATTTT. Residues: CASRRWGGPQHF.

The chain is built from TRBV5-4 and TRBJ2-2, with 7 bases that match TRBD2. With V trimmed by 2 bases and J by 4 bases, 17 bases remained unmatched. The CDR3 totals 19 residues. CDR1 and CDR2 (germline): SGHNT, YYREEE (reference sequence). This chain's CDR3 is CASSFGFGGGPFGTGELFF. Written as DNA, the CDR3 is TGTGCCAGCAGCTTTGGATTTGGGGGAGGGCCCTTTGGCACCGGGGAGCTGTTTTTT.

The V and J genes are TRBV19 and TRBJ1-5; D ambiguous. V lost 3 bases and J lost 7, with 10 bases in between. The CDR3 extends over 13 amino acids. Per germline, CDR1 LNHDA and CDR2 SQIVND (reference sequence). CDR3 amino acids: CASSIDPGQPQHF. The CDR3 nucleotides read TGTGCCAGTAGTATCGACCCGGGGCAGCCCCAGCATTTT.

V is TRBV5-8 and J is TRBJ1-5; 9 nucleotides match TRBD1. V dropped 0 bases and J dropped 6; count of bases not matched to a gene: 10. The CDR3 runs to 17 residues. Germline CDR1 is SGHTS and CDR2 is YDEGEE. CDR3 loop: CASSLALTGGEGQPQHF. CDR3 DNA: TGTGCCAGCAGCTTGGCCTTAACAGGGGGCGAGGGTCAGCCCCAGCATTTT.

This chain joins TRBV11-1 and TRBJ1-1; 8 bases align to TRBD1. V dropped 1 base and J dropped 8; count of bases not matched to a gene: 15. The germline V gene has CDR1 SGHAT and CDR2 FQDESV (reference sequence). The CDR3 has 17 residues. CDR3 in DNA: TGTGCCAGCAGCTTAGGGCCCTCATCAGGGGGCGCTGACGAAGCTTTCTTT. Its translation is CASSLGPSSGGADEAFF.

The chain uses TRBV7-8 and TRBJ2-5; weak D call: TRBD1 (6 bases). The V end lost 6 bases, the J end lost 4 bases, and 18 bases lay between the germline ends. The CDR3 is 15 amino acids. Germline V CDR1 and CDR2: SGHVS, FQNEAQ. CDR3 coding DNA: TGTGCCAGCAGGGTCCGTGGACAGTACGGAGAGACCCAGTACTTC. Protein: CASRVRGQYGETQYF.